This TCR beta chain was observed in a study of radiation and T cells in renal cell carcinoma. Across the study: Nephrectomy followed 15 Gy stereotactic body radiation by 4 weeks.

Study conclusions and caveats: In blood, top tumor clones expanded by 2 weeks, shrinking by 4. Without pretreatment biopsies, baseline tumor clonotype presence was undetermined.

On this clone: Its cognate antigen is unknown.

Documented time point: baseline pretreatment blood. As for treatment: 15 Gy SBRT to primary tumor, nephrectomy 4 weeks later. Radiation-treated patients gave blood at baseline, week 2 and week 4. Libraries were prepared by immunoSEQ multiplex PCR; TCRdb keeps only in-frame clonotypes and omits some of them. The sample contains 95,000 or so clones, roughly 90% of which appear only once. The CDR3 loop spans 14 amino acids. V lost 0 bases to trimming and J lost 3 bases, with 8 bases between them. Germline values: CDR1 MNHEY, CDR2 SVGAGI. The TCR sequence derives from a man aged 50 to 60 with renal cell carcinoma. The V and J genes are TRBV6-5 and TRBJ1-1; D is uncertain. Sample: blood, taken from a patient whose treatment included radiotherapy and nephrectomy. CDR3 residues: CASSYSGTDTEAFF. The CDR3 DNA follows: TGTGCCAGCAGTTACTCCGGCACAGACACTGAAGCTTTCTTT.